This T cell receptor (beta chain) emerged from a study of blood T cell repertoires in COVID-19. Study details: Specimens from acute and convalescent COVID-19 originated in the United States, Italy and Spain.

The CDR3 is made up of 16 amino acids. CDR1 and CDR2 (germline): MNHEY, SVGAGI. V lost 1 base and J lost 2, with 14 bases in between. The method was immunoSEQ multiplex PCR; TCRdb's version includes in-frame clones alone and lacks a portion of them. The sample yields about 40,000 clones, 70% to 85% seen once. The chain links TRBV6-5 to TRBJ1-1; tentatively, D is TRBD1 (6 bases). This sequence originates from a woman in her fifties or sixties with acute or convalescent COVID-19. Sequencing was done on a sample of peripheral blood. CDR3 coding DNA: TGTGCCAGCAGTTACTTGGCGGGGGCGAGAAACACTGAAGCTTTCTTT. Protein: CASSYLAGARNTEAFF.